The 14 T cell receptor beta chains presented below share a single source sample, sequenced in a study of cytomegalovirus exposure and HLA in healthy donors. TCRdb keeps only in-frame clones here, not all; method: immunoSEQ multiplex PCR. The table has about 310,000 clones, nearly 90% seen once. The sequencing input was PBMCs. Receptors originate from a man aged 25 to 40 in good health and CMV-seronegative.

This chain joins TRBV27 and TRBJ1-2, with a tentative D call TRBD1 (6 bases). The germline gives CDR1 MNHEY, CDR2 SMNVEV (reference sequence). The CDR3 is made up of 15 amino acids. The V end lost 6 bases, the J end lost 2 bases, and 16 bases lay between the germline ends. In nucleotides, the CDR3 is TGTGCCAGCAGGTCAGGACAGCACCTGAACTATGGCTACACCTTC. Its translation is CASRSGQHLNYGYTF.

The chain uses TRBV5-1 and TRBJ2-2; 9 bases agree with TRBD2. Germline loops: CDR1 SGHRS, CDR2 YFSETQ. V was clipped by 0 bases and J by 4 bases; unmatched bases: 4. The CDR3 has 16 residues. This CDR3 reads CASSLGLAGSTGELFF. In DNA form, the CDR3 reads TGCGCCAGCAGCTTGGGGCTAGCGGGGTCCACCGGGGAGCTGTTTTTT.

This clone was seen once. The junction departs from the called germline gene at one end, perhaps through a read error. The chain couples TRBV7-9 to TRBJ2-7, with D unresolved. The CDR3 sequence is 15 residues long. Germline V CDR1 and CDR2: SEHNR, FQNEAQ (reference sequence). In nucleotides, the CDR3 is TGTGTCAGCAGCTCAGAGCTCGGCGGAGACTACGAGCAGTACTTC. This encodes CVSSSELGGDYEQYF.

This clone has only a few counts. This sequence joins TRBV7-6 and TRBJ2-7; no reliable D call. The V end lost 2 bases, the J end lost 0 bases, and 8 bases lay between the germline ends. The CDR3 totals 14 residues. The germline gives CDR1 SGHVS, CDR2 FNYEAQ. CDR3: CASSLSGSSYEQYF. CDR3 bases: TGTGCCAGCAGCTTAAGTGGTAGCTCCTACGAGCAGTACTTC.

This chain links TRBV2 with TRBJ2-4; 11 bases agree with TRBD1. The CDR3 covers 12 residues. The germline CDR1 and CDR2 sequences are SNHLY and FYNNEI. Unmatched junction bases numbered 5, after V lost 4 bases and J lost 15 bases. The CDR3 protein is CASSGLGTGGYF. The CDR3, as DNA: TGTGCCAGCAGTGGTCTCGGGACAGGGGGGTACTTC.

Turning to this clone: Distinct nucleotide sequences in the sample also encode this CDR3. V usage is TRBV6-5 and J usage is TRBJ1-1; no clear D gene. CDR3 size: 15 residues. V was pared by 0 bases and J by 5 bases, with 13 bases between. Germline CDR1 and CDR2: MNHEY and SVGAGI. The CDR3: CASSYSKAGGTEAFF. CDR3 nucleotide sequence: TGTGCCAGCAGTTACTCAAAGGCAGGAGGGACTGAAGCTTTCTTT.

This clone was recorded a few times. The rearrangement joins TRBV27 to TRBJ1-6; D call uncertain. CDR3 length: 13 amino acids. CDR1 MNHEY and CDR2 SMNVEV come from the germline V gene (reference sequence). Trimming removed 9 bases from V and 7 bases from J, with 13 bases in between. This CDR3 is CASKLNLNSPLHF. Here the CDR3 DNA reads TGTGCCAGTAAACTGAATTTGAATTCACCCCTCCACTTT.

The gene calls are TRBV6-6 and TRBJ1-2, with D possibly TRBD1 on 5 matching bases. CDR1 is MNHNY, CDR2 SVGAGI, per germline (reference sequence). The CDR3 totals 16 residues. V was clipped by 0 bases and J by 9 bases, with 20 bases between them. In DNA form, the CDR3 reads TGTGCCAGCAGTTACTCAAGGGACTCAAGATTAGAGCGCTACACCTTC. Translated: CASSYSRDSRLERYTF.

This clone was detected a few times. The chain employs TRBV7-9 and TRBJ2-5; no clear D. The CDR3 has 12 amino acids. Trimming took off 0 bases at V and 5 bases at J, with 4 bases between the two ends. The germline CDR1 and CDR2 sequences are SEHNR and FQNEAQ (reference sequence). The CDR3 spells CASSLARETQYF. CDR3 coding DNA: TGTGCCAGCAGCTTAGCTCGGGAGACCCAGTACTTC. Together with reference TRBV7-9 and TRBJ2-5, the CDR3 gives the full variable domain: DTGVSQNPRHKITKRGQNVTFRCDPISEHNRLYWYRQTLGQGPEFLTYFQNEAQLEKSRLLSDRFSAERPKGSFSTLEIQRTEQGDSAMYLCASSLARETQYFGPGTRLLVL.

The V gene is TRBV29-1, the J gene TRBJ2-3; 11 bases agree with TRBD2. V was clipped by 4 bases and J by 10 bases; unmatched bases: 7. The CDR3 runs to 13 residues. Germline CDR1 SQVTM, CDR2 ANQGSEA. The CDR3: CSVGSSGGSPQYF. For the CDR3, the DNA is TGCAGCGTTGGGTCTAGCGGGGGGTCCCCGCAGTATTTT.

This chain uses TRBV9 with TRBJ1-2; TRBD1 agrees at 7 bases. Unmatched junction bases numbered 6, after V lost 0 bases and J lost 4 bases. In germline, CDR1 is SGDLS, CDR2 YYNGEE. The CDR3 loop spans 15 amino acids. The CDR3: CASSVVGGTAYGYTF. Written as DNA, the CDR3 is TGTGCCAGCAGCGTAGTAGGGGGGACAGCCTATGGCTACACCTTC.

The chain joins TRBV6-6 to TRBJ1-5; 8 positions match TRBD1. Germline CDR1 and CDR2: MNHNY and SVGAGI (reference sequence). J was trimmed by 4 bases and V by 6 bases; bases with no gene match: 5. The CDR3 has 14 residues. CDR3 protein: CASSPDRGNQPQHF. In nucleotides, the CDR3 is TGTGCCAGCAGCCCCGACAGGGGAAATCAGCCCCAGCATTTT.

As regards this clone: Other nucleotide sequences in the sample specify the same CDR3. The CDR3 sequence is CASSRDSTYEQYF. The CDR3 region has the DNA TGTGCCAGCAGTAGGGACAGCACCTACGAGCAGTACTTC. The chain has TRBV27 and TRBJ2-7, with TRBD1 matching 7 bases. V lost 5 bases to trimming and J lost 2 bases; unmatched junction nucleotides: 3. The germline gives CDR1 MNHEY, CDR2 SMNVEV (reference sequence). There are 13 residues in the CDR3.

The chain combines TRBV29-1 with TRBJ1-2, with TRBD1 identical over 7 bases. The ends lost 4 bases at V and 4 bases at J; junction bases unmatched: 15. This CDR3 spans 16 amino acids. Germline V lookup: CDR1 SQVTM, CDR2 ANQGSEA. The CDR3 here is CSVGSRGTVNVYGYTF. In nucleotides, the CDR3 is TGCAGCGTTGGCTCGAGGGGGACAGTTAACGTCTATGGCTACACCTTC. Filled out from reference TRBV29-1 and TRBJ1-2, the complete variable domain reads SAVISQKPSRDICQRGTSLTIQCQVDSQVTMMFWYRQQPGQSLTLIATANQGSEATYESGFVIDKFPISRPNLTFSTLTVSNMSPEDSSIYLCSVGSRGTVNVYGYTFGSGTRLTVV.